These T cell receptor beta chains were read from a single sample in a study of T cell responses to AZD1222 COVID-19 vaccine. Produced via immunoSEQ multiplex PCR; TCRdb's table is partial and in-frame only. The sample carries over 70,000 clones, roughly nine tenths recorded once. The sequences come from peripheral blood, collected 28 days after the second AZD1222 dose. The receptors shown here come from an adult who received the AZD1222 COVID-19 vaccine. Each CDR3 is given with its conserved first and last residue. The D gene is left open where the match is weak. A clone size is listed for some rows: how often the clone was seen (once, few, many), or a class if it is expanded.

clone size: -; V gene: TRBV6-5; J gene: TRBJ1-6; D gene: -; CDR3 protein: CASRRTYNSPLHF
clone size: -; V gene: TRBV7-9; J gene: TRBJ2-2; D gene: -; CDR3 protein: CASSSRANTGELFF
clone size: -; V gene: TRBV18; J gene: TRBJ2-6; D gene: -; CDR3 protein: CASSPLLRAGANVLTF
clone size: -; V gene: TRBV18; J gene: TRBJ1-4; D gene: -; CDR3 protein: CASSPWHGATNEKLFF
clone size: -; V gene: TRBV5-6; J gene: TRBJ2-1; D gene: -; CDR3 protein: CASSLGPIFSYNEQFF
clone size: -; V gene: TRBV12-5; J gene: TRBJ1-6; D gene: -; CDR3 protein: CASGLAQAGKSPLHF
clone size: -; V gene: TRBV27; J gene: TRBJ2-1; D gene: -; CDR3 protein: CASTNDPDNEQFF
clone size: -; V gene: TRBV28; J gene: TRBJ2-2; D gene: -; CDR3 protein: CASSRGGRNTGELFF
clone size: -; V gene: TRBV7-2; J gene: TRBJ1-3; D gene: -; CDR3 protein: CASSPSQGRNTIYF
clone size: once; V gene: TRBV30; J gene: TRBJ1-1; D gene: -; CDR3 protein: CAWSREGDPLNTEAFF
clone size: -; V gene: TRBV24-1; J gene: TRBJ1-1; D gene: -; CDR3 protein: CDKPIPRPRRTMNTEAFF
clone size: -; V gene: TRBV27; J gene: TRBJ2-3; D gene: -; CDR3 protein: CASTLGSVTDTQYF
clone size: -; V gene: TRBV19; J gene: TRBJ1-1; D gene: -; CDR3 protein: CASSISGQSTEAFF
clone size: once; V gene: TRBV2; J gene: TRBJ2-5; D gene: -; CDR3 protein: CASRRGRGETQYF
clone size: -; V gene: TRBV29-1; J gene: TRBJ2-1; D gene: TRBD2; CDR3 protein: CSVAGTSGRTTYNEQFF
clone size: -; V gene: TRBV5-6; J gene: TRBJ1-2; D gene: -; CDR3 protein: CASSLSSGGYTF
clone size: -; V gene: TRBV11-3; J gene: TRBJ1-5; D gene: TRBD1; CDR3 protein: CASSPTGGGGQPQHF
clone size: -; V gene: TRBV7-7; J gene: TRBJ1-6; D gene: -; CDR3 protein: CASSTNRAVNSPLHF
clone size: -; V gene: TRBV13; J gene: TRBJ2-3; D gene: -; CDR3 protein: CASSLGLTDTQYF
clone size: -; V gene: TRBV10-3; J gene: TRBJ1-1; D gene: -; CDR3 protein: CAISEGWQGNTEAFF
clone size: -; V gene: TRBV20-1; J gene: TRBJ2-5; D gene: -; CDR3 protein: CSARPQETQYF
clone size: -; V gene: TRBV3-1/TRBV3-2; J gene: TRBJ1-5; D gene: -; CDR3 protein: CASSQDPRALQPQHF
clone size: -; V gene: TRBV4-1; J gene: TRBJ2-5; D gene: -; CDR3 protein: CASSQVPVPQETQYF
clone size: -; V gene: TRBV15; J gene: TRBJ2-3; D gene: -; CDR3 protein: CATSITRAPPQDTQYF
clone size: -; V gene: TRBV5-1; J gene: TRBJ2-3; D gene: -; CDR3 protein: CASSQEVAPSTDTQYF
clone size: once; V gene: TRBV28; J gene: TRBJ1-5; D gene: -; CDR3 protein: CASSFTGIRSQPQHF
clone size: few; V gene: TRBV25-1; J gene: TRBJ2-7; D gene: TRBD1; CDR3 protein: CASSEGQAGWYEQYF
clone size: -; V gene: TRBV18; J gene: TRBJ2-6; D gene: -; CDR3 protein: CASWSQASGANVLTF
clone size: -; V gene: TRBV24-1; J gene: TRBJ1-3; D gene: -; CDR3 protein: CATSESGTGSGNTIYF
clone size: -; V gene: TRBV6-5; J gene: TRBJ2-1; D gene: TRBD1; CDR3 protein: CASSRDREGYNEQFF
clone size: -; V gene: TRBV18; J gene: TRBJ2-5; D gene: -; CDR3 protein: CASSPLHGQETQYF
clone size: -; V gene: TRBV6-6; J gene: TRBJ1-2; D gene: -; CDR3 protein: CASSGDMMTMDYTF
clone size: -; V gene: TRBV19; J gene: TRBJ1-5; D gene: TRBD1; CDR3 protein: CASSIRGLGNQPQHF
clone size: -; V gene: TRBV7-3; J gene: TRBJ2-3; D gene: -; CDR3 protein: CASSLTWGGPSTDTQYF
clone size: -; V gene: TRBV23-1; J gene: TRBJ1-4; D gene: -; CDR3 protein: CASSQSIDQGTTNEKLFF
clone size: -; V gene: TRBV29-1; J gene: TRBJ1-1; D gene: -; CDR3 protein: CSVDRAGGEAFF
clone size: -; V gene: TRBV7-8; J gene: TRBJ1-5; D gene: -; CDR3 protein: CASSSALRNQPQHF
clone size: -; V gene: TRBV7-9; J gene: TRBJ1-2; D gene: -; CDR3 protein: CASSPREHGYTF
clone size: -; V gene: TRBV19; J gene: TRBJ1-3; D gene: -; CDR3 protein: CASTNAGGSGNTIYF
clone size: -; V gene: TRBV4-2; J gene: TRBJ2-1; D gene: TRBD1; CDR3 protein: CASSQDGGQGGNEQFF
clone size: -; V gene: TRBV5-4; J gene: TRBJ1-1; D gene: -; CDR3 protein: CASSLTEGRGKAFF
clone size: -; V gene: TRBV5-1; J gene: TRBJ2-1; D gene: -; CDR3 protein: CASTLARGQQFF
clone size: -; V gene: TRBV6-5; J gene: TRBJ2-3; D gene: TRBD2; CDR3 protein: CASSLLGGSTDTQYF
clone size: -; V gene: TRBV27; J gene: TRBJ2-2; D gene: -; CDR3 protein: CASSSGGPPGELFF
clone size: -; V gene: TRBV6-5; J gene: TRBJ1-2; D gene: -; CDR3 protein: CASSSLKLTGTYGYTF
clone size: -; V gene: TRBV7-9; J gene: TRBJ1-2; D gene: -; CDR3 protein: CASSSGTGHYGYTF
clone size: -; V gene: TRBV7-6; J gene: TRBJ2-1; D gene: -; CDR3 protein: CASAPWGSSYNEQFF
clone size: -; V gene: TRBV29-1; J gene: TRBJ1-2; D gene: TRBD1; CDR3 protein: CSAGQGAGYGYTF
clone size: -; V gene: TRBV5-1; J gene: TRBJ2-3; D gene: -; CDR3 protein: CASSPRAGSADTQYF
clone size: -; V gene: TRBV5-4; J gene: TRBJ2-1; D gene: TRBD2; CDR3 protein: CASSAGLATNEQFF
clone size: once; V gene: TRBV5-4; J gene: TRBJ1-1; D gene: -; CDR3 protein: CASSLAGRGNTEAFF
clone size: -; V gene: TRBV14; J gene: TRBJ1-6; D gene: TRBD1; CDR3 protein: CASSQVGTGLSPLHF
clone size: -; V gene: TRBV12-3/TRBV12-4; J gene: TRBJ1-4; D gene: -; CDR3 protein: CATGPPGNEKLFF
clone size: once; V gene: TRBV6-1; J gene: TRBJ1-3; D gene: TRBD1; CDR3 protein: CASSEGQGAGGNTIYF
clone size: -; V gene: TRBV13; J gene: TRBJ1-1; D gene: -; CDR3 protein: CASSLFIYQGLNTEAFF
clone size: -; V gene: TRBV9; J gene: TRBJ2-5; D gene: -; CDR3 protein: CASSVDPGVQETQYF
clone size: -; V gene: TRBV4-1; J gene: TRBJ2-5; D gene: -; CDR3 protein: CASSHSGSQETQYF
clone size: -; V gene: TRBV10-2; J gene: TRBJ1-5; D gene: -; CDR3 protein: CASRQGSQPQHF
clone size: -; V gene: TRBV28; J gene: TRBJ2-7; D gene: -; CDR3 protein: CASRQQGQSWYF